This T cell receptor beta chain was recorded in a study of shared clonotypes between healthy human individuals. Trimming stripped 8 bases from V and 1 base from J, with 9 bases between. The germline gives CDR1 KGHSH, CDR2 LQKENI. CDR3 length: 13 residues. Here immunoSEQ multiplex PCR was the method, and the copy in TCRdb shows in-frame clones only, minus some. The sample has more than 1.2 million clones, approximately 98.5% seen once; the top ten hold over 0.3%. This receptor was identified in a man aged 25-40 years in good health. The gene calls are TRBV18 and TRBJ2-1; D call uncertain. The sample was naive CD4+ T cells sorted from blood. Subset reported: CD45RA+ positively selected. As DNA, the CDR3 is TGTGCCAGCGCCCCGAGTTCCTACAATGAGCAGTTCTTC. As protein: CASAPSSYNEQFF.